A single sample is the source of the 18 T cell receptor beta chains below, sequenced in a study of blood T cell repertoires in COVID-19. Generated by immunoSEQ multiplex PCR, the TCRdb table keeps only in-frame clones and is missing some. The data show fewer than 300,000 clones, about 91% seen once. Sequenced: PBMCs or T cells enriched from blood (not recorded which). Receptor source: a middle-aged woman with acute COVID-19.

This chain connects TRBV27 to TRBJ2-1, with a possible D match to TRBD1 (6 bases). Germline CDR1 reads MNHEY; CDR2 reads SMNVEV (reference sequence). This CDR3 is 13 amino acids long. Trimming stripped 3 bases from V and 7 bases from J, with 10 bases between. CDR3 sequence (DNA): TGTGCCAGCAGTTTGACCAGGGGTAATGAGCAGTTCTTC. Translating gives CASSLTRGNEQFF.

The gene calls are TRBV6-5 and TRBJ2-7; possibly TRBD1 for D (6 bases). This CDR3 region has 13 residues. Trimming pared 4 bases from V and 5 bases from J, leaving 12 bases between. In germline, CDR1 is MNHEY, CDR2 SVGAGI. The CDR3 is CASSSQQGNEQYV. In DNA, the CDR3 is TGTGCCAGCAGTTCCCAACAGGGAAACGAGCAGTACGTC.

The chain is built from TRBV28 and TRBJ1-1; D possibly corresponds to TRBD1 (5 bases). The CDR3 loop spans 15 amino acids. The germline V gene has CDR1 MDHEN and CDR2 SYDVKM. Trimming pared 6 bases from V and 0 bases from J, leaving 14 bases between. CDR3 nucleotides: TGTGCCAGCAGCCAGCCGGGACTGTTGAACACTGAAGCTTTCTTT. Its protein is CASSQPGLLNTEAFF.

The rearrangement uses TRBV19 and TRBJ1-5, with D unclear. This CDR3 spans 13 amino acids. Trimming cost V 8 bases and J 4 bases, with 12 bases left between them. In germline, CDR1 is LNHDA, CDR2 SQIVND (reference sequence). This CDR3 reads CASATAGNQPQHF. The CDR3, as DNA: TGTGCCAGTGCCACAGCAGGAAATCAGCCCCAGCATTTT.

The table lists this clone with a count of one. The rearrangement uses TRBV7-8 and TRBJ1-2, with TRBD1 matching over 12 bases. With V trimmed by 4 bases and J by 5 bases, 8 bases remained unmatched. The germline V gene has CDR1 SGHVS and CDR2 FQNEAQ. There are 16 residues in the CDR3. CDR3 region: CASSSPGQGANYGYTF. CDR3 coding DNA: TGTGCCAGCAGCTCCCCGGGACAGGGGGCAAATTATGGCTACACCTTC.

In DNA form, the CDR3 reads TGCGCCAGCAGCCATCTGACTAGCGGGAAACAGAATGAGCAGTTCTTC. Translation gives CASSHLTSGKQNEQFF. The chain is built from TRBV4-1 and TRBJ2-1; 11 bases match TRBD2. The V segment lost 3 bases and the J segment 7 bases; nucleotides outside the gene matches: 8. This CDR3 spans 16 amino acids. CDR1 MGHRA and CDR2 YSYEKL come from the germline V gene.

The V and J genes are TRBV7-2 and TRBJ2-2, with D possibly matching TRBD2 (5 bases). Trimming shortened V by 4 bases and J by 4 bases, and 19 bases separated the two germline ends. In germline, CDR1 is SGHTA, CDR2 FQGNSA. The CDR3 has 17 amino acids. The DNA of the CDR3 is TGTGCCAGCAGCTCAATGGCGGGTTCCTGGGGCACCGGGGAGCTGTTTTTT. It encodes CASSSMAGSWGTGELFF.

This clone is a singleton in its sample. The genes are TRBV19 and TRBJ2-1; 9 nucleotides match TRBD1. CDR1 is LNHDA and CDR2 is SQIVND in the germline V gene (reference sequence). The V segment lost 9 bases and the J segment 2 bases; nucleotides outside the gene matches: 11. CDR3 length: 16 residues. This CDR3 reads CARLGFRQGAYNEQFF. The DNA of the CDR3 is TGTGCCAGACTAGGATTCCGACAGGGGGCCTACAATGAGCAGTTCTTC.

The chain has TRBV11-3 and TRBJ2-7; D gene ambiguous. CDR3 length equals 13 residues. The germline V gene encodes CDR1 SGHNT and CDR2 YENEEA. V gave up 1 base and J gave up 2 bases, with 6 bases separating them. The CDR3: CASSLGVAYEQYV. The CDR3 DNA reads TGTGCCAGCAGCTTAGGTGTAGCCTACGAGCAGTACGTC.

This rearrangement joins TRBV30 to TRBJ1-6, with TRBD1 as a possible D gene (5 bases). Deletions cut 3 bases from V and 10 bases from J, with 19 bases between. The CDR3 spans 15 residues. Germline CDR1 is GTSNPN and CDR2 is SVGIG (reference sequence). CDR3: CAWREADRFRSPLHF. CDR3 sequence (DNA): TGTGCCTGGAGGGAAGCAGACAGATTTCGATCACCCCTCCACTTT.

This chain links TRBV30 with TRBJ1-4; D remains ambiguous. Germline lookup yields CDR1 GTSNPN and CDR2 SVGIG (reference sequence). The CDR3 runs 13 residues. Deletions cut 2 bases from V and 5 bases from J, with 9 bases between. CDR3 loop: CAWSPTVNEKLFF. For the CDR3, the DNA is TGTGCCTGGAGTCCAACAGTAAATGAAAAACTGTTTTTT.

The V call is TRBV4-3, the J call TRBJ2-1; perhaps TRBD2 as D (5 bases). V was pared by 4 bases and J by 9 bases, with 16 bases between. This CDR3 contains 14 residues. CDR1 is LGHNA, CDR2 YSLEER, per germline. CDR3 residues: CASSPQWESFEQFF. The CDR3 DNA follows: TGCGCCAGCAGCCCCCAGTGGGAGAGCTTTGAGCAGTTCTTC.

This chain joins TRBV7-9 and TRBJ1-1; TRBD1 aligns across 8 bases. Germline V gene lookup returns CDR1 SEHNR and CDR2 FQNEAQ (reference sequence). The V segment lost 5 bases and the J segment 1 base; nucleotides outside the gene matches: 9. The CDR3 length is 16 residues. Here the CDR3 DNA reads TGTGCCAGCAGCCGGAATGACGGACAGGGGAACACTGAAGCTTTCTTT. Protein sequence: CASSRNDGQGNTEAFF.

The CDR3 DNA reads TGTGCCACCAGTGATTGGGGCCCGTCATCCCACACCGGGGAGCTGTTTTTT. Translation: CATSDWGPSSHTGELFF. The rearrangement uses TRBV24-1 and TRBJ2-2; D is possibly TRBD1 (5 bases). V was shortened by 2 bases and J by 3 bases, with 15 bases between the two germline ends. CDR1 KGHDR and CDR2 SFDVKD come from the germline V gene. This CDR3 comprises 17 residues.

The chain combines TRBV6-5 with TRBJ1-1; maybe TRBD1 (5 bases). V shed 7 bases and J shed 4 bases, with 19 bases lying between them. The length of the CDR3 is 15 residues. The germline V gene encodes CDR1 MNHEY and CDR2 SVGAGI. The CDR3 protein is CASNLGQGYRTEAFF. CDR3 coding DNA: TGTGCCAGCAACCTCGGGCAGGGCTATCGCACTGAAGCTTTCTTT.

This rearrangement joins TRBV6-5 to TRBJ2-7; D remains ambiguous. The CDR3 loop spans 13 amino acids. Germline CDR1 reads MNHEY; CDR2 reads SVGAGI. With 2 bases removed from V and 3 bases from J, the gap between germline ends came to 8 bases. This chain's CDR3 is CASSYGQNYEQYV. The CDR3 bases are TGTGCCAGCAGTTACGGTCAGAACTACGAGCAGTACGTC.

This clone was seen once. The chain links TRBV4-2 to TRBJ2-1; 12 nucleotides line up with TRBD2. The germline V gene has CDR1 LGHNA and CDR2 YNFKEQ. This CDR3 region has 15 residues. J gave up 8 bases and V 4 bases, and 6 bases lay outside the gene matches. The DNA for the CDR3 is TGTGCCAGCAGCCGCCCTAGCGGGAGGGTGGATGAGCAGTTCTTC. This gives the protein CASSRPSGRVDEQFF.

The chain uses TRBV10-3 and TRBJ2-1; 16 bases line up with TRBD2. CDR1 is ENHRY and CDR2 is SYGVKD in the germline V gene. Germline trimming cut 4 bases from V and 0 bases from J; bases unmatched to any gene: 9. The CDR3 runs to 20 residues. The DNA for the CDR3 is TGTGCCATCAGTGCGAGCTCCGGGACTAGCGGGAGGGCCTCCTACAATGAGCAGTTCTTC. Its translation: CAISASSGTSGRASYNEQFF.